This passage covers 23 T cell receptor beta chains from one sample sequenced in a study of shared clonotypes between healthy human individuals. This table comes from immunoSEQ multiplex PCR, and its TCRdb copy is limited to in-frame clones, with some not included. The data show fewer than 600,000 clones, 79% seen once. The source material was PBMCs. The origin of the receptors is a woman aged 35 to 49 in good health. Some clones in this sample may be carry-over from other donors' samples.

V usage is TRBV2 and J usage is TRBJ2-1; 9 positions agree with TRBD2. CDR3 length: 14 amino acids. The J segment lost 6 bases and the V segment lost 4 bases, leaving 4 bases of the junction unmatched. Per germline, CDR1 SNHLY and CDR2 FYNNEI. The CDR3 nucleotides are TGTGCCAGCAGTGGAGGGACTAGCCTCAATGAGCAGTTCTTC. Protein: CASSGGTSLNEQFF.

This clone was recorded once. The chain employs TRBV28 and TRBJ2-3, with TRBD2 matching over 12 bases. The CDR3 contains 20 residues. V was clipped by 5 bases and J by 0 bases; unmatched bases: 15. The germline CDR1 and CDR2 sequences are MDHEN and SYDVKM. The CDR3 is CASSPDWLAGGPGSTDTQYF. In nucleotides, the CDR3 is TGTGCCAGCAGTCCCGATTGGCTAGCGGGAGGGCCCGGTAGCACAGATACGCAGTATTTT. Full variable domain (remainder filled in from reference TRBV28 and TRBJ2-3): DVKVTQSSRYLVKRTGEKVFLECVQDMDHENMFWYRQDPGLGLRLIYFSYDVKMKEKGDIPEGYSVSREKKERFSLILESASTNQTSMYLCASSPDWLAGGPGSTDTQYFGPGTRLTVL.

The CDR3 sequence: CASSVVDNEQFF. The CDR3 nucleotides are TGTGCCAGCAGTGTGGTAGACAATGAGCAGTTCTTC. The chain combines TRBV6-1 with TRBJ2-1; D ambiguous. The germline V gene encodes CDR1 MNHNS and CDR2 SASEGT. Trimming took 4 bases from V and 5 from J, leaving 6 bases between them. The CDR3 is made up of 12 amino acids.

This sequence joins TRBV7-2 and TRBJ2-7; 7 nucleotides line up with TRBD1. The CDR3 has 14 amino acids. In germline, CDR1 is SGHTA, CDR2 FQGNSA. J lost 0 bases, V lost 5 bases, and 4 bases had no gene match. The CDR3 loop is CASSPRDSSYEQYF. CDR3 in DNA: TGTGCCAGCAGCCCCCGGGACAGCTCCTACGAGCAGTACTTC.

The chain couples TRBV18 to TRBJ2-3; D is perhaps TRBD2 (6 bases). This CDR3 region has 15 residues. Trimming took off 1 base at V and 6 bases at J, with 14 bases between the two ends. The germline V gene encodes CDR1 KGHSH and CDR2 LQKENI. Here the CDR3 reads CASSPLADQWDTQYF. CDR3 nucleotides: TGTGCCAGCTCACCACTAGCGGATCAATGGGATACGCAGTATTTT.

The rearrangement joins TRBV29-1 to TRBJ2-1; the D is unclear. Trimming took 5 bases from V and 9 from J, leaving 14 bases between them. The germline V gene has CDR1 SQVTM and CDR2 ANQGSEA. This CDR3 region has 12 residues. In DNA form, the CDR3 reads TGCAGCGTTATCGAGTCTGAGCGTGAGCAGTTCTTC. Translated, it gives CSVIESEREQFF.

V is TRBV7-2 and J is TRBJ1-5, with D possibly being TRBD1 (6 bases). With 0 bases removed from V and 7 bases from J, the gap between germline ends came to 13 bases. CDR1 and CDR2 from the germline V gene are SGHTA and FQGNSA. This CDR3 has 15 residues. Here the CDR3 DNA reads TGTGCCAGCAGCTTAGCCCGACCCAGGGGACAGCCCCAGCATTTT. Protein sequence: CASSLARPRGQPQHF.

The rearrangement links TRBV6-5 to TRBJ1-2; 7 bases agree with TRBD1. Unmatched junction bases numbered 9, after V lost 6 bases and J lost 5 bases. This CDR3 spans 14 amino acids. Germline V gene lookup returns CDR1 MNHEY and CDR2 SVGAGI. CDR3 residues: CASSPRQGGYGYTF. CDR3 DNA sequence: TGTGCCAGCAGCCCTCGACAGGGAGGTTATGGCTACACCTTC.

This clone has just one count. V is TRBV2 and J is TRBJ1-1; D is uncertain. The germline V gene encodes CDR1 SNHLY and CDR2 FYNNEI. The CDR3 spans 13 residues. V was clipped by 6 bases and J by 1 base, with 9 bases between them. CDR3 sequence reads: CASSWEGNTEAFF. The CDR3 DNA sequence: TGTGCCAGCAGCTGGGAGGGGAACACTGAAGCTTTCTTT. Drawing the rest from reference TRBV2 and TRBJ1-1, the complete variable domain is EPEVTQTPSHQVTQMGQEVILRCVPISNHLYFYWYRQILGQKVEFLVSFYNNEISEKSEIFDDQFSVERPDGSNFTLKIRSTKLEDSAMYFCASSWEGNTEAFFGQGTRLTVV.

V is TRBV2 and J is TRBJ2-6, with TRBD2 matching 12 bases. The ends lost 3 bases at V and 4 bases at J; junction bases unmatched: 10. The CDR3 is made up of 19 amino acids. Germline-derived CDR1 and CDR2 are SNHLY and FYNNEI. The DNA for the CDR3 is TGTGCCAGCAGTGAGACTGGACTAGCGGGACGTGGAGGGGCCAACGTCCTGACTTTC. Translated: CASSETGLAGRGGANVLTF.

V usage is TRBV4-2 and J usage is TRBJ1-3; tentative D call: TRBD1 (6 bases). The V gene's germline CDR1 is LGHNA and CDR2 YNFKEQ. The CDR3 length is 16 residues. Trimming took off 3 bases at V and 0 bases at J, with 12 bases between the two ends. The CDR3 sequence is CASSQEGGTSGNTIYF. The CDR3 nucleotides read TGTGCCAGCAGCCAGGAAGGGGGTACCTCTGGAAACACCATATATTTT.

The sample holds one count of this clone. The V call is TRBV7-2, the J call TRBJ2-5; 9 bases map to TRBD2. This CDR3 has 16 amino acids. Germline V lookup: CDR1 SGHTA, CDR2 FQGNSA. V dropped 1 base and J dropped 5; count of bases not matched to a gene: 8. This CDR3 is CASSLVLAGIVETQYF. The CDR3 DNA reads TGTGCCAGCAGCTTAGTCCTAGCGGGAATTGTGGAGACCCAGTACTTC.

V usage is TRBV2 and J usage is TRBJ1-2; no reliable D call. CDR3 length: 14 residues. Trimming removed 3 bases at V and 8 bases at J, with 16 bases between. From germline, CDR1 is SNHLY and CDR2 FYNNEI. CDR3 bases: TGTGCCAGCAGTGATTTCCGCCTAGCGAGCGGCTACACCTTC. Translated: CASSDFRLASGYTF. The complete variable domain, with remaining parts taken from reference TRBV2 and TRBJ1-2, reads EPEVTQTPSHQVTQMGQEVILRCVPISNHLYFYWYRQILGQKVEFLVSFYNNEISEKSEIFDDQFSVERPDGSNFTLKIRSTKLEDSAMYFCASSDFRLASGYTFGSGTRLTVV.

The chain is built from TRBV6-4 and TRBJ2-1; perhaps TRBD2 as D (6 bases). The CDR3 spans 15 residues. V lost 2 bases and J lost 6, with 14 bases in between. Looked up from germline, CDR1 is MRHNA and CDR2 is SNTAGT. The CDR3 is CASSDGGGSGNEQFF. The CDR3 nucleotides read TGTGCCAGCAGTGACGGTGGGGGGAGTGGCAATGAGCAGTTCTTC.

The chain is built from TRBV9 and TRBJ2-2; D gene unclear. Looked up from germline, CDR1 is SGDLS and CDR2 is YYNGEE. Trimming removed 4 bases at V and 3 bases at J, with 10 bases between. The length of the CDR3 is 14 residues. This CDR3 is CASSRFGDTGELFF. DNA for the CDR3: TGTGCCAGCAGCCGTTTTGGGGACACCGGGGAGCTGTTTTTT.

The CDR3 spells CASSPGQPGANVLTF. The CDR3 bases are TGTGCCAGCAGTCCTGGACAGCCTGGGGCCAACGTCCTGACTTTC. This sequence joins TRBV7-9 and TRBJ2-6; maybe TRBD1 (6 bases). In germline, CDR1 is SEHNR, CDR2 FQNEAQ (reference sequence). The CDR3 totals 15 residues. The V end lost 6 bases, the J end lost 2 bases, and 11 bases lay between the germline ends.

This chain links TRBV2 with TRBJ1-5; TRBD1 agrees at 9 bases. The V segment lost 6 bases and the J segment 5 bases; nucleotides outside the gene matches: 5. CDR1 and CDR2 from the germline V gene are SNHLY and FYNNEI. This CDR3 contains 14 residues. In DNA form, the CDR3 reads TGTGCCAGCAGGGGGACAGGGCTGGATCAGCCCCAGCATTTT. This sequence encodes CASRGTGLDQPQHF.

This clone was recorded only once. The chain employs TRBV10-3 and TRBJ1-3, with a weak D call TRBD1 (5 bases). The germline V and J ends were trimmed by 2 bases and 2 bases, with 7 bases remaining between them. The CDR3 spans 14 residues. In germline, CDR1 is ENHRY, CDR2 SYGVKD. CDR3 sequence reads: CAISEMGAGNTIYF. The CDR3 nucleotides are TGTGCCATCAGTGAGATGGGGGCTGGAAACACCATATATTTT.

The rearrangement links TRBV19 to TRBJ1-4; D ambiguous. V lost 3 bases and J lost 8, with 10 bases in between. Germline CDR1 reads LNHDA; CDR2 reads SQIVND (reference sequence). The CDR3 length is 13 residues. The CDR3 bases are TGTGCCAGTAGTATGACGATGCAGGAAAAACTGTTTTTT. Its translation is CASSMTMQEKLFF.

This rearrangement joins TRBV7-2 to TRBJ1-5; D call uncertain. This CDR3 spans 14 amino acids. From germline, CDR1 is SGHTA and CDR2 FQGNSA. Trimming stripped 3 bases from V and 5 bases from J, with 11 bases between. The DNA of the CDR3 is TGTGCCAGCAGCTTCAAGGCGAACGATCAGCCCCAGCATTTT. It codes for CASSFKANDQPQHF.

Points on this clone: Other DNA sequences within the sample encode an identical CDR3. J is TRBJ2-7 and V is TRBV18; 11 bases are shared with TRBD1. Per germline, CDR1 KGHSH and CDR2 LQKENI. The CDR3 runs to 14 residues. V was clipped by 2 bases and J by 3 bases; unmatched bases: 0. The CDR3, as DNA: TGTGCCAGCTCACCAGGGACAGGGGGCTACGAGCAGTACTTC. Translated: CASSPGTGGYEQYF.

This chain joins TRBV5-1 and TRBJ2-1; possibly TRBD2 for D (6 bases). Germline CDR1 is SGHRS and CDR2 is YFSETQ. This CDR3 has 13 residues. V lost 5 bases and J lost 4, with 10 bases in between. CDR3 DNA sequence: TGCGCCAGCAGTATGGAGGGATACAATGAGCAGTTCTTC. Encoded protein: CASSMEGYNEQFF. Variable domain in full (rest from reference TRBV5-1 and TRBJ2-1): KAGVTQTPRYLIKTRGQQVTLSCSPISGHRSVSWYQQTPGQGLQFLFEYFSETQRNKGNFPGRFSGRQFSNSRSEMNVSTLELGDSALYLCASSMEGYNEQFFGPGTRLTVL.

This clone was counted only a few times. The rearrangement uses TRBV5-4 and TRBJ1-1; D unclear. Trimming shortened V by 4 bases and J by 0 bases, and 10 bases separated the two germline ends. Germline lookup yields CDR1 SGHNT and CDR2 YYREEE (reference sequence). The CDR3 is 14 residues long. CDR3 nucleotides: TGTGCCAGCAGCCAAGACGACATGAACACTGAAGCTTTCTTT. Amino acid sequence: CASSQDDMNTEAFF.